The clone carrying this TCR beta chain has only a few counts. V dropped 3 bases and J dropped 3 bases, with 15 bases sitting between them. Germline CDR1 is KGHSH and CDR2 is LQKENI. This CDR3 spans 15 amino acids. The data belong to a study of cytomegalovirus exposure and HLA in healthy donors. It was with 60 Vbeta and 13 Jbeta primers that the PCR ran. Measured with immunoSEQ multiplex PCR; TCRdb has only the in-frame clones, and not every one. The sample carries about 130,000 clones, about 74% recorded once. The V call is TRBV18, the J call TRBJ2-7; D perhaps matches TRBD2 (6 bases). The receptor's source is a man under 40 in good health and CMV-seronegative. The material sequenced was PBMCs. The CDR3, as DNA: TGTGCCAGCTCACCTCTTGGGAGGAATGGCTACGAGCAGTACTTC. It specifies CASSPLGRNGYEQYF.